This is a list of T cell receptor beta chains from one sample in a study of T cell responses to AZD1222 COVID-19 vaccine. Using immunoSEQ multiplex PCR, the repertoire was profiled, and TCRdb retains in-frame clones only, with some absent. The sample includes tens of thousands of clones, roughly 89% seen only once; the top ten take 5.2%. This material consisted of peripheral blood, taken on day 0 of MenACWY control vaccination. These receptors originate from an adult in good health. Both conserved end residues are part of each CDR3. Fields, in order: CDR3 DNA, CDR3 protein, D gene, clone size, J gene, V gene. D genes are given only for firm matches. Some rows have no size entry. The others give once, few or many, or a class for an expanded clone.

TGTGCCAGCAGCCCCGGGACCGGGAGCGGGAGCTCCTACAATGAGCAGTTCTTC | CASSPGTGSGSSYNEQFF | TRBD2 | - | TRBJ2-1 | TRBV7-9
TGTGCCAGTACCGGGACGGACGCCTCTGGAAACACCATATATTTT | CASTGTDASGNTIYF | - | few | TRBJ1-3 | TRBV19
TGTGCCAGTAGTGACCGGGACAGATTCGCCACCATATATTTT | CASSDRDRFATIYF | TRBD1 | - | TRBJ1-3 | TRBV19
TGTGCCAGCACCGCACACAGCGATCAGCCCCAGCATTTT | CASTAHSDQPQHF | - | - | TRBJ1-5 | TRBV6-5
TGTGCCAGCAATGTCGGCCAGGAGAACACCGGGGAGCTGTTTTTT | CASNVGQENTGELFF | - | - | TRBJ2-2 | TRBV28
TGTGCCAGCAGTTTAGTAGGGGATCTTTACGAGCAGTACTTC | CASSLVGDLYEQYF | - | - | TRBJ2-7 | TRBV28
TGTGCCAGCAGCGTCTGGGACGGGAGCACAGATACGCAGTATTTT | CASSVWDGSTDTQYF | - | - | TRBJ2-3 | TRBV5-8
TGTGCCAGCTCACAAATACAGGGGTCTGGTTCACCCCTCCACTTT | CASSQIQGSGSPLHF | TRBD1 | - | TRBJ1-6 | TRBV18
TGTGCCAGCAGCTTGCCGGGGGTCACCGGGGAGCTGTTTTTT | CASSLPGVTGELFF | - | - | TRBJ2-2 | TRBV5-5
TGCGCCAGCAGTCAACCGGGAAAGAGGCCTGGGGATACGCAGTATTTT | CASSQPGKRPGDTQYF | - | - | TRBJ2-3 | TRBV23-1
TGTGCCAGCAGCCGGGGAGAAGAGACCCAGTACTTC | CASSRGEETQYF | - | - | TRBJ2-5 | TRBV3-1/TRBV3-2
TGTGCCAGCAGTTACTCCAGGGGGAGGGACGAGCAGTACTTC | CASSYSRGRDEQYF | - | - | TRBJ2-7 | TRBV6-5
TGTGCCAGCAGCTTGGAGATGGGCCCGAACACTGAAGCTTTCTTT | CASSLEMGPNTEAFF | - | - | TRBJ1-1 | TRBV5-4
TGTGCCAGCAGCTCCGCCCTATTTGGGTCACCCCTCCACTTT | CASSSALFGSPLHF | - | - | TRBJ1-6 | TRBV7-3
TGCGCCAGCACCCCCCCACATAACTCTGGAAACACCATATATTTT | CASTPPHNSGNTIYF | - | - | TRBJ1-3 | TRBV10-2
TGTGCCAGCAGTTACACGAAGGACCAGCCCCAGCATTTT | CASSYTKDQPQHF | - | - | TRBJ1-5 | TRBV6-5
TGTGCTAGCAGCACCGGACTAGCGGGGGGGCCAAGTGAGCAGTTCTTC | CASSTGLAGGPSEQFF | TRBD2 | few | TRBJ2-1 | TRBV7-7
TGTGCCACCAGTGATGGGGTAACAAACACTGAAGCTTTCTTT | CATSDGVTNTEAFF | - | - | TRBJ1-1 | TRBV24-1
TGTGCCAGCAGTTACGATGCCCAGAACTATGGCTACACCTTC | CASSYDAQNYGYTF | - | - | TRBJ1-2 | TRBV6-2/TRBV6-3
TGTGCCAGCAGCTCACTACCAGGGGGCTATGAGACCCAGTACTTC | CASSSLPGGYETQYF | TRBD1 | - | TRBJ2-5 | TRBV7-2
TGTGCCAGCGTTTTCGGGGAGGCCTATGGCTACACCTTC | CASVFGEAYGYTF | - | - | TRBJ1-2 | TRBV21-1
TGTGCCAGCAGCCGACCCAATTCACCCCTCCACTTT | CASSRPNSPLHF | - | - | TRBJ1-6 | TRBV7-9
TGTGCCAGCAGCAACAGGGGGGGAAGCAATCAGCCCCAGCATTTT | CASSNRGGSNQPQHF | TRBD1 | - | TRBJ1-5 | TRBV6-5
TGTGCCAGCAGTGATAGGGTTAATCAGCCCCAGCATTTT | CASSDRVNQPQHF | - | - | TRBJ1-5 | TRBV2
TGCGCCAGCAGTCCGGACTCCACTGGAAACACCATATATTTT | CASSPDSTGNTIYF | - | - | TRBJ1-3 | TRBV10-1
TGTGCCAGCAGTGGGGGGGCTAGCGGGTCGATCAACACAGATACGCAGTATTTT | CASSGGASGSINTDTQYF | TRBD2 | - | TRBJ2-3 | TRBV6-1
TGTGCCAGCAGTTTAGGACTGTTTTCTGGAAACACCATATATTTT | CASSLGLFSGNTIYF | - | - | TRBJ1-3 | TRBV28
TGTGCCAGCAGTCCCCAGACAGGGAGGAAACTGTTTTTT | CASSPQTGRKLFF | TRBD1 | - | TRBJ1-4 | TRBV12-3/TRBV12-4
TGTGCCAGCAGCTTAGATGTTAGCGAGGTCTACGAGCAGTACTTC | CASSLDVSEVYEQYF | - | - | TRBJ2-7 | TRBV11-2
TGTGCCAGCAGCCACCTCGAAGAGACCCAGTACTTC | CASSHLEETQYF | - | - | TRBJ2-5 | TRBV14
TGCGCCAGCAGGGGGCTAGCGAACACCGGGGAGCTGTTTTTT | CASRGLANTGELFF | - | - | TRBJ2-2 | TRBV5-1
TGTGCCACCAGCAGGGGGCTGACAGGGGGAAGCACAGATACGCAGTATTTT | CATSRGLTGGSTDTQYF | TRBD1 | once | TRBJ2-3 | TRBV15
TGTGCCAGCAGCTTAGGGAGGGTCTATGGCTACACCTTC | CASSLGRVYGYTF | - | - | TRBJ1-2 | TRBV5-8
TGTGCCACCGCCCAAGGGAGGGGGACACAAGAGACCCAGTACTTC | CATAQGRGTQETQYF | - | - | TRBJ2-5 | TRBV10-3
TGTGCCAGCGGGGGGACGGGAACTGGAAACACCATATATTTT | CASGGTGTGNTIYF | - | - | TRBJ1-3 | TRBV7-9
TGTGCCACCAGTGAGGGGGACACCGGCACAGATACGCAGTATTTT | CATSEGDTGTDTQYF | - | - | TRBJ2-3 | TRBV24-1
TGTGCCAGCACCGACGTCCAGGGACGGCAGCCCCAGCATTTT | CASTDVQGRQPQHF | - | - | TRBJ1-5 | TRBV6-5
TGTGCCAGCAGCCAAGACTTTCGCAGCGGGGGCCCTTCCTACAATGAGCAGTTCTTC | CASSQDFRSGGPSYNEQFF | TRBD2 | - | TRBJ2-1 | TRBV3-1/TRBV3-2
TGCGCCAGCACCATTGGTTCGGGTCCCTCCTACGAGCAGTACTTC | CASTIGSGPSYEQYF | - | - | TRBJ2-7 | TRBV5-1
TGTGCCAGTAGTGAGTCGTGGGCACACGAGCATTGGTACTTC | CASSESWAHEHWYF | - | - | TRBJ2-7 | TRBV19
TGTGCCAGCAGCCCCGGGAGCACTGAAGCTTTCTTT | CASSPGSTEAFF | - | - | TRBJ1-1 | TRBV12-3/TRBV12-4
TGCAGTGCCCCCTTCTCCTACGAGCAGTACTTC | CSAPFSYEQYF | - | - | TRBJ2-7 | TRBV20-1
TGCGCCAGCAGCCAAGACCCCGGGGCGATGGGAAACACCATATATTTT | CASSQDPGAMGNTIYF | - | - | TRBJ1-3 | TRBV4-3
TGTGCCAGTAGTATGAATCATGCGGCAACGGCTTTCTATGGCTACACCTTC | CASSMNHAATAFYGYTF | - | - | TRBJ1-2 | TRBV19
TGTGCCAGCAGCCTGACGGCCCAGGGGACAGATACGCAGTATTTT | CASSLTAQGTDTQYF | - | - | TRBJ2-3 | TRBV7-9
TGTGCCACCAGCAGGGGGGACGGCTCTGGAAACACCATATATTTT | CATSRGDGSGNTIYF | TRBD1 | - | TRBJ1-3 | TRBV2
TGTGCCAGCGTAGGGACTGGCAAGGACTACGAGCAGTACTTC | CASVGTGKDYEQYF | - | - | TRBJ2-7 | TRBV7-9
TGCGCCAGCAGCTTAGGAGGCGGAATGAACACTGAAGCTTTCTTT | CASSLGGGMNTEAFF | - | - | TRBJ1-1 | TRBV5-1
TGTGCCAGCAGCTTAGTCTCAGCGGGCACCCCAGGGGAGACCCAGTACTTC | CASSLVSAGTPGETQYF | - | - | TRBJ2-5 | TRBV7-8
TGTGCCAGCAGCCGGACAGGGTCGAGCACAGATACGCAGTATTTT | CASSRTGSSTDTQYF | TRBD1 | - | TRBJ2-3 | TRBV3-1/TRBV3-2
TGTGCCACCAGTGAGTGGGGGCCCCCGGGCACCGGGGAGCTGTTTTTT | CATSEWGPPGTGELFF | - | - | TRBJ2-2 | TRBV24-1
TGTGCCAGCAGCCCCCATGAGTGGGGTGACAATCAGCCCCAGCATTTT | CASSPHEWGDNQPQHF | - | - | TRBJ1-5 | TRBV6-2/TRBV6-3
TGTGCCAGCAGCCCCCCCCAGGGGGATAATTCACCCCTCCACTTT | CASSPPQGDNSPLHF | TRBD1 | - | TRBJ1-6 | TRBV5-4
TGTGCCAGCAGTGAGTCAGCGGTTACGCAGTATTTT | CASSESAVTQYF | - | - | TRBJ2-3 | TRBV6-2/TRBV6-3